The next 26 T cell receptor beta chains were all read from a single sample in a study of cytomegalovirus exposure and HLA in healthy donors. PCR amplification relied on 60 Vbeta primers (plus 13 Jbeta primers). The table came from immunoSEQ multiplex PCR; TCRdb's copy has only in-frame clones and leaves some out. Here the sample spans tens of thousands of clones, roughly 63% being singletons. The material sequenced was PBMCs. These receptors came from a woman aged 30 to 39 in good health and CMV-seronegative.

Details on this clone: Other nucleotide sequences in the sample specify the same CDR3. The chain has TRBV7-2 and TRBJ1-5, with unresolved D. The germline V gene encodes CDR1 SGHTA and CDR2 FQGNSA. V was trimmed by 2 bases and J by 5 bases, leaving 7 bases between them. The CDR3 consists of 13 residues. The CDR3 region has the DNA TGTGCCAGCAGCTTATGGAGGGATCAGCCCCAGCATTTT. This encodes CASSLWRDQPQHF.

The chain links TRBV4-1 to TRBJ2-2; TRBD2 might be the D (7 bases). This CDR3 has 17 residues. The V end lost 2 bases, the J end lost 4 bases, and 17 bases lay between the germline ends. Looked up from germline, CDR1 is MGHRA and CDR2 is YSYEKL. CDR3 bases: TGCGCCAGCAGCCAACTCCCGGGGGGCCTGGGCACCGGGGAGCTGTTTTTT. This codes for CASSQLPGGLGTGELFF.

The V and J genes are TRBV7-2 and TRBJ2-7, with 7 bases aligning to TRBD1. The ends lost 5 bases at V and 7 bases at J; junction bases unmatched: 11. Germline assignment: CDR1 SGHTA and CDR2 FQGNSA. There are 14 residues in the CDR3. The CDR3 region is CASSVTGWSWEQYF. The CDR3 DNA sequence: TGTGCCAGCAGCGTGACAGGGTGGAGCTGGGAGCAGTACTTC.

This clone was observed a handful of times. The CDR3 DNA sequence: TGCGCCAGCAACGAACAGGGGAATTCACCCCTCCACTTT. The encoded protein is CASNEQGNSPLHF. The genes are TRBV5-1 and TRBJ1-6, with 7 bases aligning to TRBD1. CDR3 length: 13 amino acids. The trim removed 6 bases at V and 7 bases at J, leaving 4 bases unmatched. In germline, CDR1 is SGHRS, CDR2 YFSETQ. Full variable domain (outside the CDR3, taken from reference TRBV5-1 and TRBJ1-6): KAGVTQTPRYLIKTRGQQVTLSCSPISGHRSVSWYQQTPGQGLQFLFEYFSETQRNKGNFPGRFSGRQFSNSRSEMNVSTLELGDSALYLCASNEQGNSPLHFGNGTRLTVT.

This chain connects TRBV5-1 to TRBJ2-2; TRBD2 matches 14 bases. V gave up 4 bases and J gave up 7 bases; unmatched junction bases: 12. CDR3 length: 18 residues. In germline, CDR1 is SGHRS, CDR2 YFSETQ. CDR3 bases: TGCGCCAGCAGCAGAGGTTTTGGACTAGCGGGAGGAGGCGGGGAGCTGTTTTTT. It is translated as CASSRGFGLAGGGGELFF. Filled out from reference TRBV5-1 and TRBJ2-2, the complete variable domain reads KAGVTQTPRYLIKTRGQQVTLSCSPISGHRSVSWYQQTPGQGLQFLFEYFSETQRNKGNFPGRFSGRQFSNSRSEMNVSTLELGDSALYLCASSRGFGLAGGGGELFFGEGSRLTVL.

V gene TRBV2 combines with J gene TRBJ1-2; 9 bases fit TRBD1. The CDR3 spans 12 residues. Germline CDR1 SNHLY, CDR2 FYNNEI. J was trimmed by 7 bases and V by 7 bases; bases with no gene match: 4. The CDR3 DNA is TGTGCCAGCAAACAGGGACAGGGTGGCTACACCTTC. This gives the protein CASKQGQGGYTF.

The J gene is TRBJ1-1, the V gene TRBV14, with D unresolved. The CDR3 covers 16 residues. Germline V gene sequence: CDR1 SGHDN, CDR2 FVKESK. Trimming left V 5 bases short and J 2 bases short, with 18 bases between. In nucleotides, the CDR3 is TGTGCCAGCAGCTCAAGGATGGGGAGGTCAAACACTGAAGCTTTCTTT. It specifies CASSSRMGRSNTEAFF.

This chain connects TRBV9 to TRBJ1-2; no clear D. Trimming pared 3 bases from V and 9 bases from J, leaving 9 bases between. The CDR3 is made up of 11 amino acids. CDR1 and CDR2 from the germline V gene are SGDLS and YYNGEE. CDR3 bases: TGTGCCAGCAGCGCTGTACAGAGCTACACCTTC. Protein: CASSAVQSYTF.

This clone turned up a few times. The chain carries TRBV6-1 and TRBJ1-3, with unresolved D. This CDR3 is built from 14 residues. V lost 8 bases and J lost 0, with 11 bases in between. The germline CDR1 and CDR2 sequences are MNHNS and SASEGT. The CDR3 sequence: CASGRESSGNTIYF. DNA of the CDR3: TGTGCCAGCGGCCGGGAGTCCTCTGGAAACACCATATATTTT.

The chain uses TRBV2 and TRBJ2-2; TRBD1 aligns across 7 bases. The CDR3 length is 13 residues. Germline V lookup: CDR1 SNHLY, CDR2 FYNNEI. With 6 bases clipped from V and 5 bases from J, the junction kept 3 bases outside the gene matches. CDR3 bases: TGTGCCAGCAGCATGACAGGGACCGGGGAGCTGTTTTTT. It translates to CASSMTGTGELFF.

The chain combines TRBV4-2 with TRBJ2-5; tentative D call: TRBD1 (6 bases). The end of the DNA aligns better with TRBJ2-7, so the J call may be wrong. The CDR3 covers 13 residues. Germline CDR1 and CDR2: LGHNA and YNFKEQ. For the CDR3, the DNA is TGTGCCAGCAGCCGGGACATCTCCTACGAGCAGTACTTC. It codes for CASSRDISYEQYF.

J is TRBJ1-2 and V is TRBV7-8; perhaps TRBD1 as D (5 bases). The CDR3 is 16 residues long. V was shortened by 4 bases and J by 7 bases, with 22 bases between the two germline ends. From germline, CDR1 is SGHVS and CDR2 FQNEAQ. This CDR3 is CASSSPEPDSIGGYTF. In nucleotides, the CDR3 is TGTGCCAGCAGCTCCCCAGAACCAGACAGTATCGGTGGCTACACCTTC.

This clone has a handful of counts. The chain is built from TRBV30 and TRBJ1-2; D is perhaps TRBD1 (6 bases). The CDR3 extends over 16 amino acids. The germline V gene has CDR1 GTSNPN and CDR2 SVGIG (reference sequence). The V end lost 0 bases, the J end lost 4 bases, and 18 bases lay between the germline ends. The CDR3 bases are TGTGCCTGGAGTGTAGGTGGGGCAGGCAGGGGCTATGGCTACACCTTC. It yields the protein CAWSVGGAGRGYGYTF.

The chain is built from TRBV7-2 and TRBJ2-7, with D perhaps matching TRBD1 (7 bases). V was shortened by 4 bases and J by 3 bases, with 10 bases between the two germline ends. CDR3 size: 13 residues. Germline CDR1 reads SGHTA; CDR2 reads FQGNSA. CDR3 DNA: TGTGCCAGCAGCTCCCAGGGGGGCTACGAGCAGTACTTC. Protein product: CASSSQGGYEQYF.

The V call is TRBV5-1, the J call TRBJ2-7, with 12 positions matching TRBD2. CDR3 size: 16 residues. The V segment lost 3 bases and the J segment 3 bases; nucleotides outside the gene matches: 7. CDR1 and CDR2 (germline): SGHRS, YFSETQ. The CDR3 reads CASSSYGLAGNYEQYF. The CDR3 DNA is TGCGCCAGCAGCTCGTACGGACTAGCGGGGAACTACGAGCAGTACTTC. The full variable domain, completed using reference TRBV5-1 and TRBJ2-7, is KAGVTQTPRYLIKTRGQQVTLSCSPISGHRSVSWYQQTPGQGLQFLFEYFSETQRNKGNFPGRFSGRQFSNSRSEMNVSTLELGDSALYLCASSSYGLAGNYEQYFGPGTRLTVT.

The chain's CDR3 is CASSLDRGRNQAEAFF. The DNA of the CDR3 is TGTGCCAGCAGCTTAGACAGGGGGCGAAATCAGGCTGAAGCTTTCTTT. The chain recombines TRBV7-9 with TRBJ1-1; 9 bases are a match to TRBD1. Germline lookup yields CDR1 SEHNR and CDR2 FQNEAQ (reference sequence). Trimming took 1 base from V and 6 from J; bases not matched to a gene: 9. CDR3 length: 16 residues. The full variable domain, rest sourced from reference TRBV7-9 and TRBJ1-1, is DTGVSQNPRHKITKRGQNVTFRCDPISEHNRLYWYRQTLGQGPEFLTYFQNEAQLEKSRLLSDRFSAERPKGSFSTLEIQRTEQGDSAMYLCASSLDRGRNQAEAFFGQGTRLTVV.

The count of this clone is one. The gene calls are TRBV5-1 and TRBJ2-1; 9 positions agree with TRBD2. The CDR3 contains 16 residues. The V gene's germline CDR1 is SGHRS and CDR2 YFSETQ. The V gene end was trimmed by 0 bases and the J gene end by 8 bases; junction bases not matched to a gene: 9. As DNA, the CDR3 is TGCGCCAGCAGCTTGGCCCGAGCGGGAGGCTTGGATGAGCAGTTCTTC. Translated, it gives CASSLARAGGLDEQFF.

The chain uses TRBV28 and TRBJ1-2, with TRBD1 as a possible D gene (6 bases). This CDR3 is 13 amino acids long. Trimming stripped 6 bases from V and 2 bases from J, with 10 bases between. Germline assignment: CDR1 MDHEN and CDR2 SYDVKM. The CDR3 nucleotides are TGTGCCAGCAGAGGGGGGGGAAACTATGGCTACACCTTC. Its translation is CASRGGGNYGYTF.

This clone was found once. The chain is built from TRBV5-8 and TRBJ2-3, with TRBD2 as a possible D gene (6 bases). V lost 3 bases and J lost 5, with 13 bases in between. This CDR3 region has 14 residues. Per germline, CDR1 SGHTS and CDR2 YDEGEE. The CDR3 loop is CASSSPGLLDTQYF. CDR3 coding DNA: TGTGCCAGCAGCTCCCCGGGACTGCTAGATACGCAGTATTTT.

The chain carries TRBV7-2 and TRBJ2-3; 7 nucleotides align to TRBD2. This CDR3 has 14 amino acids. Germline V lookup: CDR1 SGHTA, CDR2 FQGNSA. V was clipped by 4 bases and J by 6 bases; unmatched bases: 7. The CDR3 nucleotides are TGTGCCAGCAGCTCAAGGACTAGTACTGATACGCAGTATTTT. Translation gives CASSSRTSTDTQYF. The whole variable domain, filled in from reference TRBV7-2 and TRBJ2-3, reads GAGVSQSPSNKVTEKGKDVELRCDPISGHTALYWYRQSLGQGLEFLIYFQGNSAPDKSGLPSDRFSAERTGGSVSTLTIQRTQQEDSAVYLCASSSRTSTDTQYFGPGTRLTVL.

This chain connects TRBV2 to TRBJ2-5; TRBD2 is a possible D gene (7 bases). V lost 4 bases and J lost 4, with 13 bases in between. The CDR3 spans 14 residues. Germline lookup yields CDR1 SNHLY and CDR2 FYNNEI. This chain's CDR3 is CASSVGGAGETQYF. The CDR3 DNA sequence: TGTGCCAGCAGTGTAGGGGGGGCAGGAGAGACCCAGTACTTC.

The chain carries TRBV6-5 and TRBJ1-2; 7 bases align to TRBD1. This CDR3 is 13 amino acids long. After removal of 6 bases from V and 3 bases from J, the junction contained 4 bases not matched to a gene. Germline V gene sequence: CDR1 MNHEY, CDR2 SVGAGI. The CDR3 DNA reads TGTGCCAGCAGAAAGGGGGCGGACTATGGCTACACCTTC. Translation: CASRKGADYGYTF.

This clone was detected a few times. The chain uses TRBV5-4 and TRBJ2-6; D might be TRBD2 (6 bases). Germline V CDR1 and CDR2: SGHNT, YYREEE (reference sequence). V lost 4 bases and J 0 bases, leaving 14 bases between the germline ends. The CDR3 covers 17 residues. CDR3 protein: CASSPEGLSSGANVLTF. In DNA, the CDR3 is TGTGCCAGCAGCCCGGAGGGGCTGAGCTCTGGGGCCAACGTCCTGACTTTC. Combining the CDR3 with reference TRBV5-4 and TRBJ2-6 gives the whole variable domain ETGVTQSPTHLIKTRGQQVTLRCSSQSGHNTVSWYQQALGQGPQFIFQYYREEENGRGNFPPRFSGLQFPNYSSELNVNALELDDSALYLCASSPEGLSSGANVLTFGAGSRLTVL.

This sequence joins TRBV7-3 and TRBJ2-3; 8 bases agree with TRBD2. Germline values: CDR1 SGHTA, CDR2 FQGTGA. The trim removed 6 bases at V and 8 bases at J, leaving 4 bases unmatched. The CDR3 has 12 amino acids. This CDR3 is CASSGSGGTQYF. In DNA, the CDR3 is TGTGCCAGCAGTGGAAGCGGGGGTACGCAGTATTTT.

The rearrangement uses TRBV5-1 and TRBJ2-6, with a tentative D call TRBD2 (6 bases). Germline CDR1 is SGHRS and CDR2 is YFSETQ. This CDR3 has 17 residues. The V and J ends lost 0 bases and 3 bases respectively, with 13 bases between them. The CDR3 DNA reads TGCGCCAGCAGCTTGGTGGCGGGAAGCTTTGGGGCCAACGTCCTGACTTTC. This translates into CASSLVAGSFGANVLTF.

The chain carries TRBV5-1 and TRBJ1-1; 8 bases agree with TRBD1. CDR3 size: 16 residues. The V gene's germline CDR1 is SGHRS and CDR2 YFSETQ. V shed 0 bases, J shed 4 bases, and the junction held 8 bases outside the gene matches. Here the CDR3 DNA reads TGCGCCAGCAGCTTGGACCCAGGGGGCGGAAGCACTGAAGCTTTCTTT. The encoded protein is CASSLDPGGGSTEAFF.